The rows below give T cell receptor beta chains drawn from one sample of a study of blood T cell repertoires in COVID-19. Clones were read by immunoSEQ multiplex PCR, and TCRdb kept only the in-frame ones, dropping some. The sample has around 98,000 clones, around 85% seen once. Source material: peripheral blood. These receptors all stem from a woman aged 55-69 years with acute or convalescent COVID-19. CDR3s include the opening cysteine and the closing phenylalanine or tryptophan. The D gene is left open where the match is weak. Some rows have no size entry. The others give once, few or many, or a class for an expanded clone.

clone_size: few
j_call: TRBJ2-4
v_call: TRBV5-1
d_call: -
cdr3_nt: TGCGCCAGCAGCTTGGCCGTCGAAAACATTCAGTACTTC
cdr3_aa: CASSLAVENIQYF

clone_size: -
j_call: TRBJ2-1
v_call: TRBV5-1
d_call: TRBD2
cdr3_nt: TGCGCCAGCAGCTCCATCGCGGGGGGGCCCGGGAATGAGCAGTTCTTC
cdr3_aa: CASSSIAGGPGNEQFF

clone_size: -
j_call: TRBJ2-3
v_call: TRBV5-1
d_call: -
cdr3_nt: TGCGCCAGCTACACACAGGGGGGGAGCACAGATACGCAGTATTTT
cdr3_aa: CASYTQGGSTDTQYF

clone_size: -
j_call: TRBJ2-5
v_call: TRBV10-1
d_call: -
cdr3_nt: TGCGCCAGCAGCTTTTGCCTCGGGACTGGGAGACAAGAGACCCAGTACTTC
cdr3_aa: CASSFCLGTGRQETQYF

clone_size: -
j_call: TRBJ1-2
v_call: TRBV3-1/TRBV3-2
d_call: -
cdr3_nt: TGTGCCAGCAGCATTGACACCCAGGGCTATGGCTACACCTTC
cdr3_aa: CASSIDTQGYGYTF

clone_size: -
j_call: TRBJ1-6
v_call: TRBV5-4
d_call: -
cdr3_nt: TGTGCCAGCAGCCTGGACCCCCCCAGGGAAAATTCACCCCTCCACTTT
cdr3_aa: CASSLDPPRENSPLHF

clone_size: -
j_call: TRBJ1-5
v_call: TRBV19
d_call: -
cdr3_nt: TGTGCCAGTAGTAAGTGGCAGCAGGATCAGCCCCAGCATTTT
cdr3_aa: CASSKWQQDQPQHF

clone_size: -
j_call: TRBJ1-2
v_call: TRBV7-2
d_call: -
cdr3_nt: TGTGCCAGCAGTCGGTTACAGGACTATGGCTACACCTTC
cdr3_aa: CASSRLQDYGYTF

clone_size: -
j_call: TRBJ2-5
v_call: TRBV2
d_call: -
cdr3_nt: TGTGCCAGCAGGGGGGGAGGACCCCCAGAGACCCAGTACTTC
cdr3_aa: CASRGGGPPETQYF

clone_size: -
j_call: TRBJ2-7
v_call: TRBV5-6
d_call: -
cdr3_nt: TGTGCCAGCAGCCGTTTAGGGGGACAAACTTACGAGCAGTACTTC
cdr3_aa: CASSRLGGQTYEQYF

clone_size: -
j_call: TRBJ2-7
v_call: TRBV10-3
d_call: TRBD1
cdr3_nt: TGTGCCATCGCCCCGGGACAGAGCTACGAGCAGTACTTC
cdr3_aa: CAIAPGQSYEQYF

clone_size: -
j_call: TRBJ1-1
v_call: TRBV18
d_call: -
cdr3_nt: TGTGCCAGCTCACCCTCTAAATTGAACACTGAAGCTTTCTTT
cdr3_aa: CASSPSKLNTEAFF

clone_size: -
j_call: TRBJ1-5
v_call: TRBV25-1
d_call: -
cdr3_nt: TGTGCCAGCAGCGCTAACAATCAGCCCCAGCATTTT
cdr3_aa: CASSANNQPQHF

clone_size: few
j_call: TRBJ1-3
v_call: TRBV19
d_call: -
cdr3_nt: TGTGCCAGTAGCCGCGGAGGGTGGGGCGACTCTGGAAACACCATATATTTT
cdr3_aa: CASSRGGWGDSGNTIYF

clone_size: -
j_call: TRBJ1-2
v_call: TRBV28
d_call: -
cdr3_nt: TGTGCCAGCAGTTCAGACAGGCATGGCTACACCTTC
cdr3_aa: CASSSDRHGYTF

clone_size: -
j_call: TRBJ2-1
v_call: TRBV3-1/TRBV3-2
d_call: -
cdr3_nt: TGTGCCAGCAGCCAAGGAGGGAGGCATGAGCAGTTCTTC
cdr3_aa: CASSQGGRHEQFF

clone_size: once
j_call: TRBJ1-5
v_call: TRBV30
d_call: -
cdr3_nt: TGTGCCTGGAATGACAGTCCCAATCAGCCCCAGCATTTT
cdr3_aa: CAWNDSPNQPQHF

clone_size: -
j_call: TRBJ2-2
v_call: TRBV5-1
d_call: TRBD1
cdr3_nt: TGCGCCAGCAGCCCTGGGACAGGGAACACCGGGGAGCTGTTTTTT
cdr3_aa: CASSPGTGNTGELFF

clone_size: -
j_call: TRBJ1-2
v_call: TRBV7-3
d_call: -
cdr3_nt: TGTGCCAGCAGCTTACGCCAGGACAGCAACTATGGCTACACCTTC
cdr3_aa: CASSLRQDSNYGYTF

clone_size: -
j_call: TRBJ1-2
v_call: TRBV19
d_call: -
cdr3_nt: TGTGCCAGTAGTATAGGTGCGGCCCCCTATGGCTACACCTTC
cdr3_aa: CASSIGAAPYGYTF

clone_size: -
j_call: TRBJ1-2
v_call: TRBV15
d_call: -
cdr3_nt: TGTGCCACCAGCAGAGAAACAGAAAACTATGGCTACACCTTC
cdr3_aa: CATSRETENYGYTF

clone_size: -
j_call: TRBJ1-1
v_call: TRBV18
d_call: TRBD1
cdr3_nt: TGTGCCAGCTCTCCACAGACAGGGGGTAACACTGAAGCTTTCTTT
cdr3_aa: CASSPQTGGNTEAFF

clone_size: -
j_call: TRBJ1-2
v_call: TRBV28
d_call: -
cdr3_nt: TGTGCCAGCAGGCCCCCATACATCTATGGCTACACCTTC
cdr3_aa: CASRPPYIYGYTF

clone_size: -
j_call: TRBJ1-1
v_call: TRBV30
d_call: TRBD1
cdr3_nt: TGTGCCTGGAGTGCAAATCCCCGAAGGGACAGGGAGAACACTGAAGCTTTCTTT
cdr3_aa: CAWSANPRRDRENTEAFF

clone_size: -
j_call: TRBJ2-1
v_call: TRBV6-4
d_call: TRBD1
cdr3_nt: TGTGCCAGCAGTTCCACAGGGGGCATTGATGAGCAGTTCTTC
cdr3_aa: CASSSTGGIDEQFF

clone_size: -
j_call: TRBJ1-2
v_call: TRBV27
d_call: TRBD1
cdr3_nt: TGTGCCAGCAGGCCGACAGGGGTCGTCTATGGCTACACCTTC
cdr3_aa: CASRPTGVVYGYTF

clone_size: few
j_call: TRBJ2-2
v_call: TRBV19
d_call: -
cdr3_nt: TGTGCCAGTAGTAATATGAACACCGGGGAGCTGTTTTTT
cdr3_aa: CASSNMNTGELFF

clone_size: -
j_call: TRBJ2-7
v_call: TRBV5-4
d_call: TRBD1
cdr3_nt: TGTGCCAGCAGCTTGACTACAGGGGGTTCCTACGAGCAGTACTTC
cdr3_aa: CASSLTTGGSYEQYF